This T cell receptor (beta chain) was recovered during a study of T cell responses to AZD1222 COVID-19 vaccine. Findings of the study overall: Following two doses of AZD1222, Spike-specific TCR breadth and depth rose. Unmutated variant regions are reportedly targeted by nearly half of spike-specific TCRs. In a largely white British group with more females than males, clonal diversity was possibly underestimated.

In regard to this clone: Antigen specificity is unknown.

Assay used: immunoSEQ multiplex PCR; TCRdb lists only in-frame clones, some missing. Among around 61,000 clones listed, approximately 85% were seen once. This specimen consisted of peripheral blood, obtained on day 0 of AZD1222 vaccination. This clonotype originated in an adult in good health.

The chain's CDR3 is CASSFPGQGEVYGYTF. CDR3 DNA sequence: TGTGCCAGCAGTTTCCCGGGACAGGGGGAGGTTTATGGCTACACCTTC. The rearrangement joins TRBV28 to TRBJ1-2; 11 bases match TRBD1. From germline, CDR1 is MDHEN and CDR2 SYDVKM. This CDR3 comprises 16 residues. Trimming removed 3 bases from V and 5 bases from J; junction bases left unmatched: 8.